This paragraph reports one T cell receptor (beta chain). The antigen remains unidentified. These data originate in a study of graft-versus-host responses after intestinal transplantation. For the study at large: Recipients obtained multivisceral, liver-intestinal, or isolated intestinal transplants. All recipients got anti-thymocyte globulin induction, then tacrolimus and steroids for roughly three years.

Germline loops: CDR1 MNHEY, CDR2 SMNVEV (reference sequence). The CDR3 runs to 17 residues. Losses at the gene ends were 6 bases for V and 2 bases for J; bases not matched to a gene: 14. Whole-study findings and limits: Recipient marrow showed GvH clones, some seen first in ileum or blood. Levels of circulating GvH clones at their peak were associated with early post-transplant HvG declines.

The protocol was immunoSEQ multiplex PCR, while the TCRdb copy is restricted to in-frame clones and leaves out a portion. This sample has about 89,000 clones; roughly 89% occur once, and the top ten carry approximately 0.1%. The chain couples TRBV27 to TRBJ2-7; 9 bases agree with TRBD2. The receptor comes from a human donor who received an intestinal transplant. The source material was unstimulated CD4+ T cells sorted from spleen or lymph node cells, sampled before intestinal transplant. In nucleotides, the CDR3 is TGTGCCAGCAGCCTCTCCTGGGGGCGGGGGGGAGCCTACGAGCAGTACTTC. Translation: CASSLSWGRGGAYEQYF.